A single sample gave rise to the 20 T cell receptor beta chains below, sequenced in a study of T-cell reconstitution after alpha-beta-depleted transplantation in children (dated by TCRdb to the mid-2010s). The library came from PCR. The data were produced on an Illumina HiSeq 2500. Molecular barcoding was employed in the preparation of TCR libraries, with unique molecular identifiers being used to normalize TCRbeta repertoire quantification. Clones were called with MiXCR by TCRdb after fastp trimmed the public reads at Q25, and only in-frame beta chains were retained. All rows with the same CDR3 protein become a single entry with the most common DNA and genes. A total of 200,000 to 300,000 distinct CDR3 sequences appear in this sample, roughly 25% of them only once. The ten largest make up about 2.6% of the sample. The label giving this sample's treatment or condition can be read as: allogeneic hematopoietic cell transplantation with graft depleted of TCRalphabeta T cells and CD19 B cells.

The sequenced sample was PBMCs, obtained before TCRalphabeta/CD19-depleted stem cell transplant. The receptors originated from a girl aged 2 to 10 with Fanconi anemia, due to receive a stem cell transplant.

V usage is TRBV14 and J usage is TRBJ1-5, with D unresolved. Germline V gives CDR1 SGHDN, CDR2 FVKESK. This CDR3 region has 15 residues. The ends were cut back, 1 base at V and 3 bases at J, with 10 bases in the middle. CDR3 nucleotides: TGTGCCAGCAGCCAAGGTAGGGCCTACAATCAGCCCCAGCATTTT. Translating it yields CASSQGRAYNQPQHF.

This clonotype was counted many times. The V and J genes are TRBV20-1 and TRBJ2-7, with TRBD2 identical over 9 bases. V lost 0 bases and J lost 11; bases outside the gene matches: 11. Per the germline V gene, CDR1 is DFQATT and CDR2 is SNEGSKA (reference sequence). The CDR3 has 14 amino acids. The CDR3 loop reads CSARDRTSVEGKYF. The CDR3 region has the DNA TGCAGTGCTAGAGACAGGACTAGCGTTGAGGGGAAGTACTTC.

The chain carries TRBV23-1 and TRBJ2-7; possibly TRBD1 for D (6 bases). TRBV23-1 is designated an ORF whose function remains uncertain. Trimming stripped 2 bases from V and 0 bases from J, with 14 bases between. This CDR3 region has 16 residues. CDR3 in DNA: TGCGCCAGCAGTCAAGGCAGGGGCGAACGCTCCTACGAGCAGTACTTC. It encodes CASSQGRGERSYEQYF.

This sequence joins TRBV29-1 and TRBJ2-7; 8 bases are a match to TRBD1. This CDR3 comprises 16 residues. The germline V gene has CDR1 SQVTM and CDR2 ANQGSEA. Trimming removed 6 bases from V and 0 bases from J; junction bases left unmatched: 13. CDR3 bases: TGCAGCGTGATCTCTTCTCGACAGGGGAACTCCTACGAGCAGTACTTC. This gives the protein CSVISSRQGNSYEQYF.

The chain links TRBV6-1 to TRBJ1-2; 7 bases are shared with TRBD1. The CDR3 contains 13 residues. CDR1 and CDR2 from the germline V gene are MNHNS and SASEGT. Germline trimming cut 7 bases from V and 3 bases from J; bases unmatched to any gene: 5. CDR3 DNA sequence: TGTGCCAGCAACGGGGGACAGTACTATGGCTACACCTTC. Amino acid sequence: CASNGGQYYGYTF.

Here the CDR3 DNA reads TGCAGTGCTAGAGTGAGGGGGTTTGAGCAGTTCTTC. Its protein is CSARVRGFEQFF. V usage is TRBV20-1 and J usage is TRBJ2-1; weak D call: TRBD1 (6 bases). Germline V lookup: CDR1 DFQATT, CDR2 SNEGSKA (reference sequence). The CDR3 loop spans 12 amino acids. Trimming shortened V by 1 base and J by 9 bases, and 10 bases separated the two germline ends.

This clonotype was seen ten or more times. This chain uses TRBV29-1 with TRBJ2-7; 7 nucleotides match TRBD1. CDR1 is SQVTM and CDR2 is ANQGSEA in the germline V gene. The CDR3 totals 12 residues. With V trimmed by 4 bases and J by 1 base, 1 base remained unmatched. CDR3 loop: CSVGQGSYEQYF. In DNA form, the CDR3 reads TGCAGCGTTGGACAGGGTTCCTACGAGCAGTACTTC.

The CDR3 DNA is TGCGCCAGCAGCTTGGGGGCGGAAAACAATGAGCAGTTCTTC. Encoded protein: CASSLGAENNEQFF. The V gene is TRBV5-1, the J gene TRBJ2-1; D not resolved. The CDR3 is 14 residues long. Germline V gene lookup returns CDR1 SGHRS and CDR2 YFSETQ. The germline V and J ends were trimmed by 0 bases and 5 bases, with 9 bases remaining between them.

J is TRBJ1-2 and V is TRBV29-1; D may be TRBD1 (5 bases). From germline, CDR1 is SQVTM and CDR2 ANQGSEA. The CDR3 sequence is 15 residues long. V dropped 7 bases and J dropped 2 bases, with 20 bases sitting between them. The CDR3 here is CSAIIFEGTNYGYTF. In nucleotides, the CDR3 is TGCAGCGCAATCATTTTCGAGGGGACCAACTATGGCTACACCTTC.

This clonotype came up many times. V usage is TRBV7-2 and J usage is TRBJ2-3; no clear D. The V gene lost 1 base and the J gene lost 5 bases, with 10 bases spanning the gap. Germline loops: CDR1 SGHTA, CDR2 FQGNSA. This CDR3 has 14 amino acids. CDR3 DNA: TGTGCCAGCAGCTTAGTCCGGGCCAAAGATACGCAGTATTTT. Its protein product is CASSLVRAKDTQYF.

This clonotype occurred many times. The chain is built from TRBV6-5 and TRBJ2-6; 8 bases agree with TRBD1. V lost 2 bases and J lost 11; bases outside the gene matches: 8. Germline lookup yields CDR1 MNHEY and CDR2 SVGAGI. The CDR3 is 15 residues long. The CDR3 spells CASSYLDREWDVLTF. The DNA of the CDR3 is TGTGCCAGCAGTTACCTGGACAGGGAGTGGGACGTCCTGACTTTC.

The sample holds a few counts of this clonotype. J is TRBJ1-3 and V is TRBV5-1; D is unclear. V was trimmed by 0 bases and J by 4 bases, leaving 8 bases between them. The CDR3 totals 14 residues. Germline CDR1 reads SGHRS; CDR2 reads YFSETQ. The CDR3 sequence: CASSLVGKGNTIYF. In DNA, the CDR3 is TGCGCCAGCAGCTTGGTGGGCAAAGGAAACACCATATATTTT.

The table lists this clonotype with many counts. This chain uses TRBV29-1 with TRBJ2-1, with 8 bases aligning to TRBD2. Looked up from germline, CDR1 is SQVTM and CDR2 is ANQGSEA. After removal of 4 bases from V and 8 bases from J, the junction contained 10 bases not matched to a gene. This CDR3 contains 14 residues. The CDR3 DNA sequence: TGCAGCGTTGTCCGGACTAGCTTCCAAGATGAGCAGTTCTTC. It yields the protein CSVVRTSFQDEQFF.

This clonotype was observed a handful of times. The V gene is TRBV29-1, the J gene TRBJ1-2; TRBD1 might be the D (5 bases). This CDR3 region has 11 residues. Trimming removed 5 bases from V and 3 bases from J, with 7 bases in between. CDR1 is SQVTM, CDR2 ANQGSEA, per germline. CDR3 sequence (DNA): TGCAGCGTTAAAGGGGACTATGGCTACACCTTC. This translates into CSVKGDYGYTF.

V and J are TRBV18 and TRBJ2-2, with D perhaps given as TRBD1 or TRBD2 (6 bases each). Trimming stripped 4 bases from V and 1 base from J, with 13 bases between. This CDR3 region has 16 residues. CDR1 KGHSH and CDR2 LQKENI come from the germline V gene. The CDR3 protein is CASSRSQGLNTGELFF. The CDR3 nucleotides are TGTGCCAGCTCACGATCACAGGGACTGAACACCGGGGAGCTGTTTTTT.

Only a few counts were recorded for this clonotype. V is TRBV9 and J is TRBJ2-1; the match to TRBD1 covers 9 bases. CDR3 length equals 19 residues. The germline V gene encodes CDR1 SGDLS and CDR2 YYNGEE. J gave up 0 bases and V 1 base, and 11 bases lay outside the gene matches. The CDR3 nucleotides read TGTGCCAGCAGCGTATCTCCGGGACAGGGTCTGAGCTCCTACAATGAGCAGTTCTTC. Translated: CASSVSPGQGLSSYNEQFF.

This clonotype was counted many times. The V gene is TRBV10-3, the J gene TRBJ2-7, with D unclear. The CDR3 covers 12 residues. Deletions cut 5 bases from V and 4 bases from J, with 9 bases between. CDR1 and CDR2 from the germline V gene are ENHRY and SYGVKD. The CDR3 here is CAISNPQYEQYF. The CDR3 DNA sequence: TGTGCCATCAGTAATCCTCAGTACGAGCAGTACTTC.

This sequence joins TRBV4-2 and TRBJ2-3; D possibly corresponds to TRBD2 (5 bases). This CDR3 has 17 amino acids. The germline V gene encodes CDR1 LGHNA and CDR2 YNFKEQ. Trimming removed 4 bases at V and 1 base at J, with 18 bases between. CDR3 region: CASSPIDNSAGTDTQYF. CDR3 sequence (DNA): TGTGCCAGCAGCCCCATCGATAATAGCGCGGGCACAGATACGCAGTATTTT.

Regarding this clonotype: A read error may account for a junction end that differs from germline. This sequence joins TRBV4-2 and TRBJ2-1, with TRBD1 matching over 9 bases. Germline CDR1 is LGHNA and CDR2 is YNFKEQ. The CDR3 contains 15 residues. The CDR3 reads CTSSQGQGLYNEQFF. DNA for the CDR3: TGTACCAGCAGCCAGGGACAGGGTTTATACAATGAGCAGTTCTTC.

This clonotype has a count of ten or more. This chain links TRBV15 with TRBJ2-6; tentatively, D is TRBD1 (6 bases). CDR3 length: 16 residues. Trimming removed 4 bases at V and 0 bases at J, with 10 bases between. Per germline, CDR1 LNHNV and CDR2 YYDKDF (reference sequence). CDR3 residues: CATSTGTHSGANVLTF. The CDR3 DNA reads TGTGCCACCAGCACCGGGACACACTCTGGGGCCAACGTCCTGACTTTC.